The present T cell receptor (beta chain) was sequenced within a study of T cell responses to AZD1222 COVID-19 vaccine. Study in general: Pooled in the analysis were second doses at about 4 or about 12 weeks. Overall study findings and caveats: Vaccination with two AZD1222 doses was followed by a rise in Spike-specific TCR breadth and depth. Unmutated variant regions are reportedly targeted by nearly half of spike-specific TCRs. The donor group comprised mostly white British people and more females; the analysis possibly underestimated clonal diversity.

The CDR3 spans 13 residues. Germline V gene lookup returns CDR1 LNHDA and CDR2 SQIVND (reference sequence). V shed 7 bases, J shed 8 bases, and the junction held 9 bases outside the gene matches. For this clone: Its antigen is as yet unknown.

Sequencing was performed with immunoSEQ multiplex PCR; in TCRdb, only in-frame clones are kept and a portion is missing. Among tens of thousands of clones listed, more than 70% were seen once. This clonotype was obtained from an adult in good health. Sequencing used peripheral blood, obtained on day 0 of AZD1222 vaccination. V gene TRBV19 combines with J gene TRBJ1-1; 8 nucleotides line up with TRBD1. The CDR3 protein is CASNMPPGGEAFF. Here the CDR3 DNA reads TGTGCCAGTAACATGCCCCCAGGGGGCGAAGCTTTCTTT.